A single T cell receptor (beta chain) is shown here with its context. Its antigen is undetermined. V shed 4 bases and J 2 bases; nucleotides not matched to a gene: 9. The CDR3 consists of 16 residues. Per germline, CDR1 SGHNT and CDR2 YYREEE (reference sequence). The data were obtained in a study of cytomegalovirus exposure and HLA in healthy donors. Study-wide results and caveats: Analysis was performed later, and it showed HLA-associated TCR beta chains to be more clonally expanded than equally common others. CMV antigen specificity of a few CMV-associated chains was confirmed in vitro. In an earlier analysis, in some 500 donors, most V segments appeared productive either ~87% or ~30% of the time. Within a later analysis, the majority of CMV-associated TCR beta chains appeared HLA-restricted.

Use of 60 Vbeta and 13 Jbeta primers characterized the PCR. Produced via immunoSEQ multiplex PCR; TCRdb's table is partial and in-frame only. Of about 93,000 clones detected, 82% appear once; the ten largest clones hold approximately 3.6%. Input material: PBMCs. The chain combines TRBV5-4 with TRBJ1-3, with 7 bases aligning to TRBD1. This TCR was recovered from a man between 50 and 59 years old in good health and CMV-seronegative. CDR3 sequence: CASSGGRGGPGNTIYF. The CDR3, as DNA: TGTGCCAGCAGCGGCGGTCGAGGGGGCCCTGGAAACACCATATATTTT.